This is a list of T cell receptor beta chains from one sample in a study of shared clonotypes between healthy human individuals. Only in-frame clones appear in the TCRdb table, and some are missing; sequencing was by immunoSEQ multiplex PCR. This sample carries roughly 2.5 million clones, more than 90% of them seen once, and the ten largest clones take under 0.15%. The specimen was naive CD4+ T cells sorted from blood. These receptors all stem from a man in his late teens or twenties in good health. Both conserved end residues are part of each CDR3. D genes are given only for firm matches. Size is omitted from some rows. Given values are once, few, many or a class for expanded clones.

D gene	V gene	J gene	clone size	CDR3 DNA	CDR3 protein
TRBD1	TRBV2	TRBJ1-5	-	TGTGCCAGCAGCCCACAGGGGTCTCTGACTCAGCCCCAGCATTTT	CASSPQGSLTQPQHF
TRBD2	TRBV7-7	TRBJ2-7	-	TGTGCTAGCAGCTTAGGAGCGGGGTACGAGCAGTACTTC	CASSLGAGYEQYF
-	TRBV5-1	TRBJ2-7	-	TGCGCCAGCAGCTTGAGGGGGGCCCACTACGAGCAGTACTTC	CASSLRGAHYEQYF
-	TRBV10-3	TRBJ1-5	-	TGTGCCATCAGTGCTTCGGGAGACCATCAGCCCCAGCATTTT	CAISASGDHQPQHF
-	TRBV5-6	TRBJ1-5	-	TGTGCCAGCAGTTCGGGGCCCGGGTTAGGCAATCAGCCCCAGCATTTT	CASSSGPGLGNQPQHF
TRBD1	TRBV10-3	TRBJ1-5	-	TGTGCCATCAGCCCCGGGACAGGGGACAATCAGCCCCAGCATTTT	CAISPGTGDNQPQHF
TRBD2	TRBV7-2	TRBJ2-3	-	TGTGCCAGCAGCCCAAGCGGGAGGTTCACAGATACGCAGTATTTT	CASSPSGRFTDTQYF
-	TRBV2	TRBJ2-7	-	TGTGCCAGCAGTAGCCTAACCACCTACGAGCAGTACTTC	CASSSLTTYEQYF
-	TRBV11-2	TRBJ1-4	once	TGTGCCAGCACCTTCGAGGGCGGGGCATTCACTAATGAAAAACTGTTTTTT	CASTFEGGAFTNEKLFF
-	TRBV5-6	TRBJ2-1	-	TGTGCCAGCAGCCCATTTACGGGACAACGGGACGGGTTCTTC	CASSPFTGQRDGFF
TRBD2	TRBV6-1	TRBJ2-1	-	TGTGCCAGCAGTGAAGCAGGGGGACTAGCGAACTACAATGAGCAGTTCTTC	CASSEAGGLANYNEQFF
TRBD1	TRBV5-1	TRBJ2-7	once	TGCGCCAGCAGCTCGCGGCCACCGGGACAGGGAGTAACCTACGAGCAGTACTTC	CASSSRPPGQGVTYEQYF